This T cell receptor beta chain derives from a study of blood T cell repertoires in COVID-19. Study-wide context: The samples span acute and convalescent COVID-19 from the United States, Italy and Spain. T cells, B-cell-depleted T cells, or PBMCs provided the cDNA or gDNA that served as material.

Sequenced by immunoSEQ multiplex PCR; TCRdb stores in-frame clones only, minus some. This sample carries under 250,000 clones, 85% to 90% of them seen once, and the ten largest clones take less than 3.5%. Followed longitudinally, the Seattle patients had been enrolled during active infection. V was trimmed by 4 bases and J by 5 bases, leaving 11 bases between them. This CDR3 is 12 amino acids long. Germline-derived CDR1 and CDR2 are SQVTM and ANQGSEA. The rearrangement joins TRBV29-1 to TRBJ1-1, with unresolved D. Sequencing was carried out using peripheral blood. This receptor was taken from a man under 40 with COVID-19, enrolled during active disease. This CDR3 reads CSVVSRLTEAFF. The CDR3 coding sequence is TGCAGCGTTGTTTCCAGGCTGACTGAAGCTTTCTTT. Full variable domain (rest looked up from reference TRBV29-1 and TRBJ1-1): SAVISQKPSRDICQRGTSLTIQCQVDSQVTMMFWYRQQPGQSLTLIATANQGSEATYESGFVIDKFPISRPNLTFSTLTVSNMSPEDSSIYLCSVVSRLTEAFFGQGTRLTVV.